The T cell receptor (beta chain) under discussion was sequenced for a study of blood T cell repertoires in COVID-19. Across the whole study: Acute-phase and convalescent COVID-19 samples originated in the United States, Italy and Spain. From T cells, B-cell-depleted T cells, or PBMCs came the material, which was cDNA or gDNA.

Original methodology: Cell counts per sample came from amplifying reference gene primers. Only in-frame clones appear in the TCRdb table, and some are missing; sequencing was by immunoSEQ multiplex PCR. The D gene and trimming were derived from the DNA, and the V and J assignments and clone size from that table. The sample includes about 230,000 clones, approximately 83% of them seen just once. Trimming cost V 3 bases and J 4 bases; bases outside gene matches: 7. In germline, CDR1 is LGHDT, CDR2 YNNKEL (reference sequence). The length of the CDR3 is 16 residues. This chain connects TRBV3-1 (or the pseudogene TRBV3-2) to TRBJ2-1; 9 bases line up with TRBD2. The TCR comes from a man in his forties or fifties with acute or convalescent COVID-19. Input material: peripheral blood. In nucleotides, the CDR3 is TGTGCCAGCAGCCACGTTACTAGCGGGCCGTACAATGAGCAGTTCTTC. Its protein is CASSHVTSGPYNEQFF.